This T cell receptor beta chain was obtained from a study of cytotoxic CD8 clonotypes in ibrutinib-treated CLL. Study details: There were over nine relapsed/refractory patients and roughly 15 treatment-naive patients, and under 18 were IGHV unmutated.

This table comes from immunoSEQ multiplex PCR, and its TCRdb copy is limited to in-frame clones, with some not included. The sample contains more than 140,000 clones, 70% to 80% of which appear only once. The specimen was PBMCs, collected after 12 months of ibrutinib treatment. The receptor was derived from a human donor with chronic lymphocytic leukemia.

The CDR3 nucleotides are TGTGCCAGCAGTTTACGGGGGACATATCAGCTTTTCAATGAGCAGTTCTTC. This codes for CASSLRGTYQLFNEQFF. The rearrangement links TRBV2 to TRBJ2-1; perhaps D is TRBD1 or TRBD2 (6 bases each). The CDR3 loop spans 17 amino acids. CDR1 and CDR2 from the germline V gene are SNHLY and FYNNEI. V was clipped by 5 bases and J by 6 bases, with 23 bases between them.